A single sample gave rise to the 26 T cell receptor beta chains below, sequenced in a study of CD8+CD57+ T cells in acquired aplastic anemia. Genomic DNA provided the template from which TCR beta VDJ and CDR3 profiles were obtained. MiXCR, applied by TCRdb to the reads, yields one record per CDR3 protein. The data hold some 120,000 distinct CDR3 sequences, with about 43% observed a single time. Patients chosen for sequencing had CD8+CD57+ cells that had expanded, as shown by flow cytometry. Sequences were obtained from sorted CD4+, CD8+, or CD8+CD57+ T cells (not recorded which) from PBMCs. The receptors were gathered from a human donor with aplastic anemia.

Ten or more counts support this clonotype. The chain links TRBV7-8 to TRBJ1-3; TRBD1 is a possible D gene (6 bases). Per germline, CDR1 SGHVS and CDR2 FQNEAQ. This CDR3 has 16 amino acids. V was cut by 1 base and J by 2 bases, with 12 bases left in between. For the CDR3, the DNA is TGTGCCAGCAGCTTAGTTCTGGGGGGGCCTGGAAACACCATATATTTT. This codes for CASSLVLGGPGNTIYF. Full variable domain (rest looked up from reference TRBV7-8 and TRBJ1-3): GAGVSQSPRYKVAKRGQDVALRCDPISGHVSLFWYQQALGQGPEFLTYFQNEAQLDKSGLPSDRFFAERPEGSVSTLKIQRTQQEDSAVYLCASSLVLGGPGNTIYFGEGSWLTVV.

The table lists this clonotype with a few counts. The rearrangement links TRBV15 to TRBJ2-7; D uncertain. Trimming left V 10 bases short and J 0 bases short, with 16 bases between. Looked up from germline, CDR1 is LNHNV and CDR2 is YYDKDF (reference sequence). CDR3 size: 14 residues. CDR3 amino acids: CASAPPGNSYEQYF. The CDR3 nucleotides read TGTGCCAGCGCACCACCCGGTAACTCCTACGAGCAGTACTTC. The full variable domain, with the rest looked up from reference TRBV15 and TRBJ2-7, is DAMVIQNPRYQVTQFGKPVTLSCSQTLNHNVMYWYQQKSSQAPKLLFHYYDKDFNNEADTPDNFQSRRPNTSFCFLDIRSPGLGDTAMYLCASAPPGNSYEQYFGPGTRLTVT.

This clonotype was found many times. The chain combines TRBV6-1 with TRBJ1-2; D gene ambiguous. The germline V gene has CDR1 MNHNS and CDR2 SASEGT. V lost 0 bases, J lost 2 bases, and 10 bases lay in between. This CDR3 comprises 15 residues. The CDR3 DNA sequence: TGTGCCAGCAGTGAAGCGCAGGTCCGCAACTATGGCTACACCTTC. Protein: CASSEAQVRNYGYTF.

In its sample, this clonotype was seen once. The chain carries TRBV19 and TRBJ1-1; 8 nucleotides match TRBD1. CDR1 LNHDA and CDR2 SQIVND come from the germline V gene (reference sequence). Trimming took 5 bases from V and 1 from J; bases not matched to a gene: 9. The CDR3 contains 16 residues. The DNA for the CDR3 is TGTGCCAGTAGTGGACAGGGTATTCAAACGAACACTGAAGCTTTCTTT. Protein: CASSGQGIQTNTEAFF.

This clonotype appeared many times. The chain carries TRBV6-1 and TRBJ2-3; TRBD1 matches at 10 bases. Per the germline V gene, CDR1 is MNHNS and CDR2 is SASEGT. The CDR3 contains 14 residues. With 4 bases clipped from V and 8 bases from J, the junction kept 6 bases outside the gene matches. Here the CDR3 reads CASSVPGDRGTQYF. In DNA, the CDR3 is TGTGCCAGCAGTGTCCCTGGGGACAGGGGTACGCAGTATTTT.

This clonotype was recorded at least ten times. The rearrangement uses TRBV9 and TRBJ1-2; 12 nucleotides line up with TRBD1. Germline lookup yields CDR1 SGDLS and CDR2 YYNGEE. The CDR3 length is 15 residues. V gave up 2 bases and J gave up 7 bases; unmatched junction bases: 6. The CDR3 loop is CASSVAGTGGGGYTF. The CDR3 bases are TGTGCCAGCAGCGTCGCCGGGACAGGGGGCGGTGGCTACACCTTC.

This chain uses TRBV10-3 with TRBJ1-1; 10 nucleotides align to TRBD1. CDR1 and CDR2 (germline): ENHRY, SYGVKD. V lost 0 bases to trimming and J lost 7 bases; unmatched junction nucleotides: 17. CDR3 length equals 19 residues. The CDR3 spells CAISESTKTGDRGFLEAFF. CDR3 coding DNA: TGTGCCATCAGTGAGTCGACAAAGACCGGGGACAGGGGCTTTCTTGAAGCTTTCTTT.

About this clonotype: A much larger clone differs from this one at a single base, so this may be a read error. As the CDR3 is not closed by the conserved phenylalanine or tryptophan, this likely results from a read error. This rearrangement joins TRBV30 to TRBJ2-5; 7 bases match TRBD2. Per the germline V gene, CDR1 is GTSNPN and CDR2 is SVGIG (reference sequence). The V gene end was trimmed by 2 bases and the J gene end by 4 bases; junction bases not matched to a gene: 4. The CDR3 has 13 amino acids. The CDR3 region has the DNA TGTGCCTGGAGTCTCCTAGCGGCAGAGACCCAGTACATC. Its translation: CAWSLLAAETQYI.

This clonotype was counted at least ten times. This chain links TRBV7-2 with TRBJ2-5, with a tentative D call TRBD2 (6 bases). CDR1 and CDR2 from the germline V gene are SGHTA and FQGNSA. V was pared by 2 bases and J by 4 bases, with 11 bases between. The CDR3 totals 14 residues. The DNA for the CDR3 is TGTGCCAGCAGCTTAACCCGACTAGTAGAGACCCAGTACTTC. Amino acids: CASSLTRLVETQYF.

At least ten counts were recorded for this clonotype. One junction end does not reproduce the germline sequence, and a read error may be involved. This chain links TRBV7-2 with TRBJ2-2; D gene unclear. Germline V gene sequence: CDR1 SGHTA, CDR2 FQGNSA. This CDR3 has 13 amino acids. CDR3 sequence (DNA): TGTGCCAGCAGCATAGCAAGCGCCGGGGAGCTGTTTTTT. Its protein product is CASSIASAGELFF.

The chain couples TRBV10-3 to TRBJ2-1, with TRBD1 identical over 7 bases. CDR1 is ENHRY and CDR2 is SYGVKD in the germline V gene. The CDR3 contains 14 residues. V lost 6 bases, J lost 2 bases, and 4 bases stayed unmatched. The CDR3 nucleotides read TGTGCCATCAGCGACAGGGACACCTACAATGAGCAGTTCTTC. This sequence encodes CAISDRDTYNEQFF.

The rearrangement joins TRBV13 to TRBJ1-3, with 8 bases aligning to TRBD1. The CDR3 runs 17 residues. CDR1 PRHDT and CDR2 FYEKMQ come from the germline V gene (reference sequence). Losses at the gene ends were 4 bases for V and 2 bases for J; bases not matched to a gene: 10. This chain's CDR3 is CASSSGRQGRPGNTIYF. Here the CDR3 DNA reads TGTGCCAGCAGCTCAGGAAGACAGGGGAGACCTGGAAACACCATATATTTT.

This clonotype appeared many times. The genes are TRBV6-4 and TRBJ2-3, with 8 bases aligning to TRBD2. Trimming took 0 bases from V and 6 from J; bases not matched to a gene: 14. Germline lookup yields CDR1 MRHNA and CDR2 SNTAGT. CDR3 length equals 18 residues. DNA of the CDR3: TGTGCCAGCAGTGACTCCCGGAGTAGCGGGGAAAAGATCGATACGCAGTATTTT. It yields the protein CASSDSRSSGEKIDTQYF.

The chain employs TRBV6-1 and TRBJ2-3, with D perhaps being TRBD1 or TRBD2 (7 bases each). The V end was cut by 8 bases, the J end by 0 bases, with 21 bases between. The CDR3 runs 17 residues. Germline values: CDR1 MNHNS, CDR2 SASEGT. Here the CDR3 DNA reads TGTGCCAGCGGGGGGGGGGACAGCCCTTTTAGCACAGATACGCAGTATTTT. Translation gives CASGGGDSPFSTDTQYF.

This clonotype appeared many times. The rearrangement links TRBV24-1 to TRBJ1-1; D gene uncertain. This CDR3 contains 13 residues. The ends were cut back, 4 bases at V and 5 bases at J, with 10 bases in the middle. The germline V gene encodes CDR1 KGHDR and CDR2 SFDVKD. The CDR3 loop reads CATSERQGTEAFF. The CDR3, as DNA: TGTGCCACCAGTGAAAGACAAGGGACTGAAGCTTTCTTT.

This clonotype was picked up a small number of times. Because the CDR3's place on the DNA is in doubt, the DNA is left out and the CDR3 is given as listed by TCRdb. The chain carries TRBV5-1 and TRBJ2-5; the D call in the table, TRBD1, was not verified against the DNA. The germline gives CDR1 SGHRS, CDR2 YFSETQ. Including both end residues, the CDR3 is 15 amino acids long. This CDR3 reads CASSFGQGAGETRYF.

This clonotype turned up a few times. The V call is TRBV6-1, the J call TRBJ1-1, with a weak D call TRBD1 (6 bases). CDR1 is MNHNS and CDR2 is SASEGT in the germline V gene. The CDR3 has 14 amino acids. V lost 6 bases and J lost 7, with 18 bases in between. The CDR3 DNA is TGTGCCAGCAGCGCCTCTTGGGGGACATATGAAGCTTTCTTT. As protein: CASSASWGTYEAFF.

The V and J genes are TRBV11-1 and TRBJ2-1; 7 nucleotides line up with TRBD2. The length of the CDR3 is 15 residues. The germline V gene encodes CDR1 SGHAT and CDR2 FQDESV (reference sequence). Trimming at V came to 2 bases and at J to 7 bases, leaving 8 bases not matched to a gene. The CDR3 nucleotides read TGTGCCAGCAGCTTAAGCGGGGATACCCCTAATGAGCAGTTCTTC. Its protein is CASSLSGDTPNEQFF.

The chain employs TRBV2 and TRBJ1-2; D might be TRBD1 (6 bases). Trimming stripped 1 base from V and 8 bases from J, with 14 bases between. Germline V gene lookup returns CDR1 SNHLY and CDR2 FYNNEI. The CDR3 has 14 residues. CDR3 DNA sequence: TGTGCCAGCAGTGAAGGTCAGGGGATGGGGGGCTACACCTTC. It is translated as CASSEGQGMGGYTF.

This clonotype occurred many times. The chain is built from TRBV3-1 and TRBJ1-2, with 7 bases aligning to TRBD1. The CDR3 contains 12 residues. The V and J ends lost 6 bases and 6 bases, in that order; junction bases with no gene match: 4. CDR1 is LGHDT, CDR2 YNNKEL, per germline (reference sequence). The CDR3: CASRTGKNGYTF. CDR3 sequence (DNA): TGTGCCAGCAGGACAGGGAAGAATGGCTACACCTTC.

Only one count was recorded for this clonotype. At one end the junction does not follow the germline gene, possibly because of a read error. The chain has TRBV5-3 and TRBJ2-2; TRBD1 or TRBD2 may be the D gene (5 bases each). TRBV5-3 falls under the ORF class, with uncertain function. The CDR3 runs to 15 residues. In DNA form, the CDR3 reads TGTGCCAGTATACCTCAGGGCCGTCTTGACGGGGAGCTGCTTTTT. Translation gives CASIPQGRLDGELLF.

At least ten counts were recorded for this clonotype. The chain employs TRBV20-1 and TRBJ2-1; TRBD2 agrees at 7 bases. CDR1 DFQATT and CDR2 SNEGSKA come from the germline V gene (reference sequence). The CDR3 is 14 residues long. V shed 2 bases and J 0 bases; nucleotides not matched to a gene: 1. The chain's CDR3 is CSARWGGSYNEQFF. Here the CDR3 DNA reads TGCAGTGCTAGATGGGGGGGCTCCTACAATGAGCAGTTCTTC.

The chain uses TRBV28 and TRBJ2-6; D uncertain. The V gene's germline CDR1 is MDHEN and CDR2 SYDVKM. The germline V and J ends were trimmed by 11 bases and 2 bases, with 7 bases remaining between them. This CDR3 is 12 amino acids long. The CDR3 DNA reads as TGTGCCGCCGATACTGGGGCCAACGTCCTGACTTTC. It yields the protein CAADTGANVLTF.

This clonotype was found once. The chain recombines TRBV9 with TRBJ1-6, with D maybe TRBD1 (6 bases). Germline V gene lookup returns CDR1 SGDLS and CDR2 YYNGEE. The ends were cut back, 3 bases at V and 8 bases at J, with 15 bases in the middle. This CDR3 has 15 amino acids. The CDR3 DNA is TGTGCCAGCAGCGAGCGGGGGGGGCTTGATTCACCCCTCCACTTT. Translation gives CASSERGGLDSPLHF.

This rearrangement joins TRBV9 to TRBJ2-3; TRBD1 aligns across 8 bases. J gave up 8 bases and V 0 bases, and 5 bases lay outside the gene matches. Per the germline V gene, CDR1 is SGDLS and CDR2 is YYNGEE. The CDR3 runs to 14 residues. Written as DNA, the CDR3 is TGTGCCAGCAGCGTAGGTTCAACAGGGGGTACGCAGTATTTT. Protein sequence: CASSVGSTGGTQYF.

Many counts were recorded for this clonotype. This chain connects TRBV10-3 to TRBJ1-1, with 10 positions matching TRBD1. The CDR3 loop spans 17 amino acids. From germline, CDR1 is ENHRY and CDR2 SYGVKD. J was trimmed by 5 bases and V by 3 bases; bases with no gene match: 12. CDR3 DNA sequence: TGTGCCATCAGTGAAAGACAGGGGGCCGTCTTAGGGACTGAAGCTTTCTTT. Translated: CAISERQGAVLGTEAFF.